The 9 T cell receptor beta chains below come from one sample, sequenced in a study of cytomegalovirus exposure and HLA in healthy donors. The PCR contained 60 Vbeta and 13 Jbeta primers. TCRdb's copy holds only in-frame clones and misses some; the assay was immunoSEQ multiplex PCR. The sample holds fewer than 150,000 clones, roughly 70% seen once. The specimen sequenced was PBMCs. These TCRs come from a man aged 25-40 years in good health and CMV-seronegative.

This clone was found a few times. The chain employs TRBV19 and TRBJ2-1, with 7 bases identical to TRBD2. CDR3 size: 14 residues. The ends lost 11 bases at V and 8 bases at J; junction bases unmatched: 15. Per germline, CDR1 LNHDA and CDR2 SQIVND (reference sequence). CDR3 protein: CAWGGPARRHEQFF. CDR3 DNA sequence: TGTGCCTGGGGAGGGCCAGCTCGCCGTCATGAGCAGTTCTTC.

The gene calls are TRBV2 and TRBJ2-5, with 9 nucleotides matching TRBD2. This CDR3 spans 14 amino acids. V shed 6 bases, J shed 5 bases, and the junction held 7 bases outside the gene matches. Germline assignment: CDR1 SNHLY and CDR2 FYNNEI. This chain's CDR3 is CASRGREGRETQYF. The CDR3 region has the DNA TGTGCCAGCAGAGGGCGGGAGGGTAGGGAGACCCAGTACTTC.

This clone was detected only a few times. The rearrangement joins TRBV4-1 to TRBJ1-3; weak D call: TRBD1 (6 bases). V shed 3 bases and J shed 0 bases, with 12 bases lying between them. The germline CDR1 and CDR2 sequences are MGHRA and YSYEKL. The CDR3 consists of 16 residues. CDR3: CASSHRTDLSGNTIYF. The CDR3 bases are TGCGCCAGCAGCCATCGGACAGACCTCTCTGGAAACACCATATATTTT.

The chain uses TRBV5-5 and TRBJ1-2; a possible D gene is TRBD1 (5 bases). V lost 1 base and J 4 bases, leaving 11 bases between the germline ends. The CDR3 covers 14 residues. The germline gives CDR1 SGHKS, CDR2 YYEKEE (reference sequence). CDR3 region: CASSLPQGSYGYTF. The CDR3 nucleotides read TGTGCCAGCAGCTTGCCCCAGGGCAGCTATGGCTACACCTTC.

J is TRBJ2-7 and V is TRBV6-1; D not certain. The V end lost 2 bases, the J end lost 1 base, and 6 bases lay between the germline ends. In germline, CDR1 is MNHNS, CDR2 SASEGT. CDR3 size: 13 residues. The CDR3 DNA reads TGTGCCAGCAGTGAATGGGCATCCTACGAGCAGTACTTC. It yields the protein CASSEWASYEQYF.

The V and J genes are TRBV9 and TRBJ2-3; 14 bases map to TRBD2. Germline V gene sequence: CDR1 SGDLS, CDR2 YYNGEE. This CDR3 has 18 residues. V gave up 3 bases and J gave up 2 bases; unmatched junction bases: 8. The CDR3 DNA sequence: TGTGCCAGCAGCGACGGACTAGCGGGGGGCGTAATCACAGATACGCAGTATTTT. It specifies CASSDGLAGGVITDTQYF.

This clone was recorded only once. The chain combines TRBV4-3 with TRBJ2-6; D might be TRBD1 (6 bases). CDR1 LGHNA and CDR2 YSLEER come from the germline V gene. The CDR3 spans 15 residues. V shed 1 base and J shed 4 bases, with 8 bases lying between them. Written as DNA, the CDR3 is TGCGCCAGCAGCCAAGGACAGGCCGGGGCCAACGTCCTGACTTTC. Translating it yields CASSQGQAGANVLTF.

The chain couples TRBV5-4 to TRBJ2-7; no clear D. Germline CDR1 is SGHNT and CDR2 is YYREEE (reference sequence). The CDR3 totals 14 residues. V lost 1 base, J lost 0 bases, and 8 bases lay in between. Here the CDR3 reads CASSLTTSSYEQYF. CDR3 DNA sequence: TGTGCCAGCAGCTTGACTACGAGCTCCTACGAGCAGTACTTC.

This chain connects TRBV21-1 to TRBJ1-2; TRBD1 was called by the table and not checked on the DNA. TRBV21-1 represents a pseudogene. The CDR3 spans 15 residues. CDR3 protein: CASSKSDRQNYGYTF. CDR3 DNA sequence: TGTGCCAGCAGCAAGTCCGACAGACAGAACTATGGCTACACCTTC.